Shown below are 30 T cell receptor beta chains from a single sample sequenced in a study of blood T cell repertoires in COVID-19. The repertoire was sequenced with immunoSEQ multiplex PCR; TCRdb's copy has only in-frame clones and lacks some. The sample has under 50,000 clones; 75% to 85% are singletons. Material for sequencing was peripheral blood. The receptors were gathered from a human donor in a cohort sampled during active COVID-19.

This chain links TRBV18 with TRBJ2-2; 8 bases line up with TRBD1. V gave up 1 base and J gave up 3 bases; unmatched junction bases: 1. The CDR3 extends over 15 amino acids. Germline loops: CDR1 KGHSH, CDR2 LQKENI. The CDR3 reads CASSPQTGDTGELFF. DNA for the CDR3: TGTGCCAGCTCACCACAGACAGGGGACACCGGGGAGCTGTTTTTT. The variable domain in full, completed from reference TRBV18 and TRBJ2-2, reads NAGVMQNPRHLVRRRGQEARLRCSPMKGHSHVYWYRQLPEEGLKFMVYLQKENIIDESGMPKERFSAEFPKEGPSILRIQQVVRGDSAAYFCASSPQTGDTGELFFGEGSRLTVL.

This chain links TRBV7-2 with TRBJ2-7, with D possibly TRBD2 on 6 matching bases. V lost 5 bases and J lost 0, with 23 bases in between. The CDR3 covers 18 residues. Germline CDR1 is SGHTA and CDR2 is FQGNSA. CDR3 nucleotides: TGTGCCAGCAGCCTAAACCTACCCGGGGGAGCGGGCTCCTACGAGCAGTACTTC. This codes for CASSLNLPGGAGSYEQYF. Full variable domain (rest looked up from reference TRBV7-2 and TRBJ2-7): GAGVSQSPSNKVTEKGKDVELRCDPISGHTALYWYRQSLGQGLEFLIYFQGNSAPDKSGLPSDRFSAERTGGSVSTLTIQRTQQEDSAVYLCASSLNLPGGAGSYEQYFGPGTRLTVT.

This clone has only one observation. The V call is TRBV5-4, the J call TRBJ1-3; 7 nucleotides align to TRBD1. CDR3 length: 16 residues. Germline values: CDR1 SGHNT, CDR2 YYREEE (reference sequence). V lost 6 bases, J lost 0 bases, and 9 bases stayed unmatched. The CDR3 spells CASTRGGRSSGNTIYF. The DNA of the CDR3 is TGTGCCAGCACCAGAGGGGGCCGGAGCTCTGGAAACACCATATATTTT.

This chain uses TRBV11-1 with TRBJ2-7; TRBD1 agrees at 12 bases. The V gene's germline CDR1 is SGHAT and CDR2 FQDESV (reference sequence). J lost 7 bases, V lost 2 bases, and 6 bases had no gene match. This CDR3 has 15 residues. The CDR3 reads CASSLRGQGALEQYF. CDR3 DNA: TGTGCCAGCAGCTTAAGGGGACAGGGGGCGCTTGAGCAGTACTTC.

This chain joins TRBV29-1 and TRBJ2-6; D unclear. In germline, CDR1 is SQVTM, CDR2 ANQGSEA. V dropped 6 bases and J dropped 0 bases, with 9 bases sitting between them. This CDR3 contains 14 residues. In nucleotides, the CDR3 is TGCAGCGTCCGGTTAAACTCTGGGGCCAACGTCCTGACTTTC. Residues: CSVRLNSGANVLTF.

The chain recombines TRBV5-1 with TRBJ1-1, with TRBD1 identical over 8 bases. V was clipped by 4 bases and J by 0 bases; unmatched bases: 11. CDR3 length: 17 amino acids. Germline CDR1 and CDR2: SGHRS and YFSETQ. CDR3 region: CASSREIRGHLNTEAFF. The CDR3 DNA follows: TGCGCCAGCAGCAGAGAAATCAGGGGGCACCTGAACACTGAAGCTTTCTTT.

This clone has a single count. J is TRBJ1-1 and V is TRBV12-3 or TRBV12-4; TRBD1 matches 8 bases. This CDR3 region has 13 residues. With V trimmed by 6 bases and J by 11 bases, 11 bases remained unmatched. CDR3 residues: CASSAAQGAVAFF. The CDR3 nucleotides are TGTGCCAGCAGCGCAGCCCAGGGGGCTGTCGCTTTCTTT.

V gene TRBV6-2 or TRBV6-3 combines with J gene TRBJ2-3; 13 nucleotides align to TRBD2. Germline CDR1 MNHEY, CDR2 SVGEGT. This CDR3 spans 15 amino acids. V lost 6 bases and J lost 6; bases outside the gene matches: 6. Here the CDR3 DNA reads TGTGCCAGCAGCTCGACTAGCGGGAGGCCCGATACGCAGTATTTT. It translates to CASSSTSGRPDTQYF.

Notes on this clone: It is unclear where the CDR3 begins or ends on the DNA, so no DNA is shown, and the CDR3 is as TCRdb lists it. J is TRBJ1-5 and V is TRBV6-5; no check of the table's D call, TRBD1, against the DNA was made. Termini included, the CDR3 measures 14 amino acids. Germline lookup yields CDR1 MNHEY and CDR2 SVGAGI. This chain's CDR3 is CASRAGTGILAQHF.

CDR3 residues: CATSDLGDSTDTQYF. The CDR3 DNA is TGTGCCACCAGTGATTTGGGAGATAGCACAGATACGCAGTATTTT. The chain employs TRBV24-1 and TRBJ2-3; D gene unclear. With 0 bases removed from V and 0 bases from J, the gap between germline ends came to 6 bases. The CDR3 length is 15 residues. Germline V gene sequence: CDR1 KGHDR, CDR2 SFDVKD.

The chain is built from TRBV27 and TRBJ2-1; 7 nucleotides agree with TRBD1. With V trimmed by 5 bases and J by 15 bases, 10 bases remained unmatched. Germline lookup yields CDR1 MNHEY and CDR2 SMNVEV (reference sequence). CDR3 length: 12 residues. CDR3 bases: TGTGCCAGCAGTGCGGACAGGTCGGTTCGGTTCTTC. Translating gives CASSADRSVRFF.

This chain joins TRBV20-1 and TRBJ1-5; no clear D. Germline V gene lookup returns CDR1 DFQATT and CDR2 SNEGSKA (reference sequence). The CDR3 covers 14 residues. Trimming left V 6 bases short and J 1 base short, with 13 bases between. Here the CDR3 DNA reads TGCAGTGCGAGTATCGGGGTAAGCAATCAGCCCCAGCATTTT. Translated: CSASIGVSNQPQHF.

The chain has TRBV7-2 and TRBJ2-5; weak D call: TRBD1 (5 bases). This CDR3 has 15 residues. Germline lookup yields CDR1 SGHTA and CDR2 FQGNSA. Between the trimmed V and J ends, which lost 1 base and 2 bases, there was a span of 11 bases. The CDR3 loop reads CASSLVLGEQETQYF. In DNA form, the CDR3 reads TGTGCCAGCAGCTTAGTGTTAGGGGAACAAGAGACCCAGTACTTC. Together with reference TRBV7-2 and TRBJ2-5, the CDR3 gives the full variable domain: GAGVSQSPSNKVTEKGKDVELRCDPISGHTALYWYRQSLGQGLEFLIYFQGNSAPDKSGLPSDRFSAERTGGSVSTLTIQRTQQEDSAVYLCASSLVLGEQETQYFGPGTRLLVL.

This sequence joins TRBV4-2 and TRBJ1-4; 9 bases align to TRBD1. Germline V gives CDR1 LGHNA, CDR2 YNFKEQ. Losses at the gene ends were 1 base for V and 7 bases for J; bases not matched to a gene: 4. The CDR3 totals 15 residues. Written as DNA, the CDR3 is TGTGCCAGCAGCCAAGGGACAGGGGAAGGTGAAAAACTGTTTTTT. Translated, it gives CASSQGTGEGEKLFF.

This chain connects TRBV6-4 to TRBJ2-7; 11 nucleotides align to TRBD1. V lost 6 bases, J lost 5 bases, and 3 bases stayed unmatched. CDR3 length: 13 residues. CDR1 is MRHNA, CDR2 SNTAGT, per germline. This chain's CDR3 is CASSPDRGHEQYF. CDR3 nucleotides: TGTGCCAGCAGCCCGGACAGGGGGCACGAGCAGTACTTC.

This clone was seen many times. The chain couples TRBV11-2 to TRBJ2-7; TRBD1 aligns across 10 bases. This CDR3 region has 14 residues. After removal of 6 bases from V and 4 bases from J, the junction contained 6 bases not matched to a gene. Germline V gene lookup returns CDR1 SGHAT and CDR2 FQNNGV. The CDR3 DNA is TGTGCCAGCAGAACCGGGACAGGGGATTACGAGCAGTACTTC. As protein: CASRTGTGDYEQYF.

The genes are TRBV2 and TRBJ1-2, with D possibly TRBD1 on 5 matching bases. V lost 7 bases, J lost 3 bases, and 12 bases lay in between. The CDR3 sequence is 13 residues long. In germline, CDR1 is SNHLY, CDR2 FYNNEI. CDR3 DNA sequence: TGTGCCAGCACCCCGGGCAGGGACTATGGCTACACCTTC. Its translation: CASTPGRDYGYTF.

The chain employs TRBV4-1 and TRBJ1-4, with 7 bases identical to TRBD1. Germline V gene lookup returns CDR1 MGHRA and CDR2 YSYEKL. CDR3 length equals 18 residues. J lost 5 bases, V lost 3 bases, and 15 bases had no gene match. In DNA form, the CDR3 reads TGCGCCAGCAGCCAGGGGTACAGGGGCCTAAGACCGAATGAAAAACTGTTTTTT. This encodes CASSQGYRGLRPNEKLFF.

This chain connects TRBV11-2 to TRBJ2-1; a weak D match, TRBD1 (5 bases). Germline loops: CDR1 SGHAT, CDR2 FQNNGV. CDR3 size: 15 residues. V dropped 5 bases and J dropped 10 bases, with 21 bases sitting between them. CDR3: CASSAPGFSAREQFF. The CDR3 DNA follows: TGTGCCAGCAGCGCCCCAGGGTTTTCGGCGCGCGAGCAGTTCTTC.

This clone was counted a few times. V is TRBV7-2 and J is TRBJ2-1; 11 bases agree with TRBD1. Germline V gene lookup returns CDR1 SGHTA and CDR2 FQGNSA. This CDR3 has 14 residues. V shed 6 bases and J 8 bases; nucleotides not matched to a gene: 6. CDR3: CASRRTGGIDEQFF. DNA for the CDR3: TGTGCCAGCAGGAGGACAGGGGGCATCGATGAGCAGTTCTTC. Complete variable domain (other parts from reference TRBV7-2 and TRBJ2-1): GAGVSQSPSNKVTEKGKDVELRCDPISGHTALYWYRQSLGQGLEFLIYFQGNSAPDKSGLPSDRFSAERTGGSVSTLTIQRTQQEDSAVYLCASRRTGGIDEQFFGPGTRLTVL.

This chain connects TRBV3-1 (or the pseudogene TRBV3-2) to TRBJ2-2, with TRBD2 matching over 9 bases. CDR3 length: 17 residues. Germline-derived CDR1 and CDR2 are LGHDT and YNNKEL (reference sequence). Unmatched junction bases numbered 9, after V lost 3 bases and J lost 4 bases. This chain's CDR3 is CASSQPGAGGRTGELFF. Written as DNA, the CDR3 is TGTGCCAGCAGCCAGCCGGGAGCGGGAGGCCGCACCGGGGAGCTGTTTTTT.

DNA of the CDR3: TGCGCCACCTCCGGCGGGGGACGGAGTTATGAAAAACTGTTTTTT. It translates to CATSGGGRSYEKLFF. This chain joins TRBV5-1 and TRBJ1-4; tentatively, D is TRBD1 (5 bases). The CDR3 is 15 residues long. V was trimmed by 9 bases and J by 6 bases, leaving 21 bases between them. Germline V gives CDR1 SGHRS, CDR2 YFSETQ.

The V gene is TRBV19, the J gene TRBJ2-1, with D tentatively TRBD2 (6 bases). From germline, CDR1 is LNHDA and CDR2 SQIVND (reference sequence). The CDR3 runs 15 residues. V lost 6 bases, J lost 5 bases, and 17 bases lay in between. The CDR3 reads CASSTWGGTHNEQFF. CDR3 sequence (DNA): TGTGCCAGTAGCACATGGGGCGGGACCCACAATGAGCAGTTCTTC.

CDR3 bases: TGTGCCAGCACCTGGACTAGCGGGTACACCGGGGAGCTGTTTTTT. Its translation: CASTWTSGYTGELFF. The chain joins TRBV3-1 (or the pseudogene TRBV3-2) to TRBJ2-2; 11 bases line up with TRBD2. In germline, CDR1 is LGHDT, CDR2 YNNKEL (reference sequence). V trimming: 7 bases; J trimming: 3 bases; junction bases outside the gene matches: 4. The CDR3 extends over 15 amino acids.

V and J are TRBV5-1 and TRBJ1-1; TRBD1 agrees at 7 bases. The J segment lost 4 bases and the V segment lost 6 bases, leaving 9 bases of the junction unmatched. There are 14 residues in the CDR3. Germline V gives CDR1 SGHRS, CDR2 YFSETQ. CDR3 DNA sequence: TGCGCCAGCACGCAGGGGTCAGGGGGCACTGAAGCTTTCTTT. Its protein is CASTQGSGGTEAFF.

This clone has a handful of counts. V is TRBV4-2 and J is TRBJ2-1, with TRBD2 matching over 11 bases. CDR3 size: 19 residues. V gave up 0 bases and J gave up 3 bases; unmatched junction bases: 10. Germline CDR1 is LGHNA and CDR2 is YNFKEQ. For the CDR3, the DNA is TGTGCCAGCAGCCAAGATTATATAGCGGGAGGGACGGGCTACAATGAGCAGTTCTTC. Protein sequence: CASSQDYIAGGTGYNEQFF.

The chain couples TRBV28 to TRBJ2-7; 9 bases align to TRBD1. Unmatched junction bases numbered 8, after V lost 5 bases and J lost 3 bases. Per germline, CDR1 MDHEN and CDR2 SYDVKM. The CDR3 has 15 amino acids. The CDR3 region has the DNA TGTGCCAGCAGTGCACCGGGACAGGGACTCTACGAGCAGTACTTC. Its translation: CASSAPGQGLYEQYF.

Only a few counts were recorded for this clone. The rearrangement links TRBV19 to TRBJ2-2; 11 nucleotides line up with TRBD2. In germline, CDR1 is LNHDA, CDR2 SQIVND (reference sequence). This CDR3 has 16 amino acids. Germline trimming cut 1 base from V and 5 bases from J; bases unmatched to any gene: 3. The CDR3 reads CASSIGRLAGTGELFF. For the CDR3, the DNA is TGTGCCAGTAGTATAGGGAGACTAGCGGGGACCGGGGAGCTGTTTTTT.

The gene calls are TRBV7-3 and TRBJ2-1; 11 bases align to TRBD1. The germline CDR1 and CDR2 sequences are SGHTA and FQGTGA. Germline trimming cut 2 bases from V and 8 bases from J; bases unmatched to any gene: 5. The CDR3 is 15 residues long. The CDR3: CASSLGQGAWDEQFF. CDR3 DNA: TGTGCCAGCAGCTTAGGACAGGGGGCGTGGGATGAGCAGTTCTTC.

This clone was observed a single time. The chain uses TRBV6-5 and TRBJ1-2; D not resolved. The CDR3 consists of 15 residues. V was trimmed by 6 bases and J by 0 bases, leaving 14 bases between them. Germline V gives CDR1 MNHEY, CDR2 SVGAGI. The CDR3 spells CASRDATGANYGYTF. CDR3 nucleotide sequence: TGTGCCAGCAGGGACGCGACCGGGGCTAACTATGGCTACACCTTC.